These T cell receptor beta chains were read from a single sample in a study of blood T cell repertoires in COVID-19. Libraries were prepared by immunoSEQ multiplex PCR; TCRdb keeps only in-frame clonotypes and omits some of them. Among under 75,000 clones listed, approximately 80% were seen once. Material for sequencing was peripheral blood. These receptors were collected from a man aged 55 to 69 with acute or convalescent COVID-19. Each CDR3 is given with its conserved first and last residue. The order of the fields is clone size, J gene, V gene, D gene, CDR3 protein, CDR3 DNA. D genes are given only for firm matches. Clone size is stated in some rows and not others, as once, few, many or a class when expanded.

size: .
J: TRBJ2-3
V: TRBV5-1
D: .
CDR3: CASSLASQMDTQYF
DNA: TGCGCCAGCAGCTTGGCGTCCCAGATGGATACGCAGTATTTT

size: .
J: TRBJ2-7
V: TRBV5-1
D: TRBD1
CDR3: CASSFGTGGDYEQYF
DNA: TGCGCCAGCAGCTTTGGGACAGGCGGGGACTACGAGCAGTACTTC

size: .
J: TRBJ2-1
V: TRBV30
D: .
CDR3: CAWNMIPQNNEQFF
DNA: TGTGCCTGGAACATGATTCCCCAAAACAATGAGCAGTTCTTC

size: .
J: TRBJ2-5
V: TRBV12-3/TRBV12-4
D: TRBD2
CDR3: CASSLTGGETQYF
DNA: TGTGCCAGCAGCCTGACGGGAGGGGAGACCCAGTACTTC

size: .
J: TRBJ2-2
V: TRBV19
D: TRBD2
CDR3: CASSMASGTGELFF
DNA: TGTGCCAGTAGTATGGCTAGCGGCACCGGGGAGCTGTTTTTT

size: .
J: TRBJ2-3
V: TRBV5-4
D: .
CDR3: CASSNSWGQPPTDTQYF
DNA: TGTGCCAGCAGTAATAGTTGGGGGCAACCACCCACAGATACGCAGTATTTT

size: .
J: TRBJ2-1
V: TRBV27
D: TRBD2
CDR3: CASSLSGSGTYNEQFF
DNA: TGTGCCAGCAGTTTATCTGGTAGCGGGACATACAATGAGCAGTTCTTC

size: .
J: TRBJ2-3
V: TRBV4-2
D: TRBD2
CDR3: CASSQDERGGTGTDTQYF
DNA: TGTGCCAGCAGCCAAGACGAGCGGGGGGGTACTGGCACAGATACGCAGTATTTT

size: .
J: TRBJ1-1
V: TRBV27
D: .
CDR3: CASSSPRRQPSNTEAFF
DNA: TGTGCCAGCAGTTCTCCCCGCCGACAGCCCTCGAACACTGAAGCTTTCTTT

size: .
J: TRBJ2-3
V: TRBV11-2
D: TRBD2
CDR3: CASSITSGLTDTQYF
DNA: TGTGCCAGCAGCATTACTAGCGGCCTCACAGATACGCAGTATTTT

size: .
J: TRBJ2-6
V: TRBV3-1/TRBV3-2
D: .
CDR3: CASSRGGSGANVLTF
DNA: TGTGCCAGCAGCCGAGGGGGCTCTGGGGCCAACGTCCTGACTTTC

size: .
J: TRBJ1-4
V: TRBV6-1
D: TRBD1
CDR3: CASSDGGQGGEKLFF
DNA: TGTGCCAGCAGTGACGGTGGGCAGGGGGGCGAAAAACTGTTTTTT

size: .
J: TRBJ2-1
V: TRBV21-1
D: .
CDR3: CASSKRDRESYNEQFF
DNA: TGTGCCAGCAGCAAAAGGGACAGGGAGTCCTACAATGAGCAGTTCTTC

size: .
J: TRBJ1-4
V: TRBV5-1
D: TRBD1
CDR3: CASSLSSRGANEKLFF
DNA: TGCGCCAGCAGCTTGTCGTCCAGGGGGGCTAATGAAAAACTGTTTTTT

size: .
J: TRBJ1-1
V: TRBV7-3
D: .
CDR3: CASSPGPVNTEAFF
DNA: TGTGCCAGCAGCCCAGGTCCAGTGAACACTGAAGCTTTCTTT

size: .
J: TRBJ1-5
V: TRBV30
D: .
CDR3: CAWTPPVRKGQPQHF
DNA: TGTGCCTGGACCCCCCCTGTCAGGAAGGGGCAGCCCCAGCATTTT

size: few
J: TRBJ2-7
V: TRBV5-1
D: .
CDR3: CASSLEGGGEQYF
DNA: TGCGCCAGCAGCTTGGAGGGGGGGGGCGAGCAGTACTTC

size: medium-sized
J: TRBJ1-1
V: TRBV5-6
D: .
CDR3: CASSLRGTEAFF
DNA: TGTGCCAGCAGCTTGCGGGGCACTGAAGCTTTCTTT

size: .
J: TRBJ1-6
V: TRBV6-5
D: TRBD1
CDR3: CASSPAGGRNSPLHF
DNA: TGTGCCAGCAGCCCAGCAGGGGGCCGCAATTCACCCCTCCACTTT

size: .
J: TRBJ2-5
V: TRBV5-6
D: .
CDR3: CASSLGPETQYF
DNA: TGTGCCAGCAGCTTGGGGCCAGAGACCCAGTACTTC

size: .
J: TRBJ2-1
V: TRBV12-5
D: .
CDR3: CASVRDNEQFF
DNA: TGTGCTAGTGTCCGAGACAATGAGCAGTTCTTC

size: .
J: TRBJ2-1
V: TRBV2
D: .
CDR3: CASSDIRGGSYNEQFF
DNA: TGTGCCAGCAGTGATATTCGAGGGGGCTCCTACAATGAGCAGTTCTTC

size: .
J: TRBJ2-6
V: TRBV28
D: TRBD1
CDR3: CASDRGSTGANVLTF
DNA: TGTGCCAGCGACAGGGGCTCTACTGGGGCCAACGTCCTGACTTTC

size: few
J: TRBJ2-3
V: TRBV5-4
D: .
CDR3: CASFGADGATDTQYF
DNA: TGTGCCAGCTTTGGTGCTGATGGGGCCACAGATACGCAGTATTTT

size: .
J: TRBJ1-2
V: TRBV12-5
D: TRBD1
CDR3: CASGLPTGSNYGYTF
DNA: TGTGCTAGTGGTTTGCCGACAGGGTCTAACTATGGCTACACCTTC

size: many
J: TRBJ2-7
V: TRBV11-2
D: TRBD2
CDR3: CASSLAGGPYEQYF
DNA: TGTGCCAGCAGCTTAGCGGGGGGGCCCTACGAGCAGTACTTC

size: .
J: TRBJ2-3
V: TRBV6-5
D: .
CDR3: CASSPGADTQYF
DNA: TGTGCCAGCAGCCCGGGGGCAGATACGCAGTATTTT

size: .
J: TRBJ1-4
V: TRBV5-6
D: TRBD1
CDR3: CASSRPGQGSTNEKLFF
DNA: TGTGCCAGCAGCCGCCCGGGACAGGGCTCCACTAATGAAAAACTGTTTTTT

size: .
J: TRBJ2-1
V: TRBV7-9
D: TRBD2
CDR3: CASNRGPAGDRYNEQFF
DNA: TGTGCCAGCAACCGAGGCCCAGCGGGGGATAGATACAATGAGCAGTTCTTC

size: .
J: TRBJ1-5
V: TRBV2
D: .
CDR3: CASSPGGGNQPQHF
DNA: TGTGCCAGTAGTCCGGGTGGGGGGAATCAGCCCCAGCATTTT

size: once
J: TRBJ2-5
V: TRBV5-1
D: TRBD2
CDR3: CASSLSGVTQETQYF
DNA: TGCGCCAGCAGCCTTAGCGGGGTGACCCAAGAGACCCAGTACTTC